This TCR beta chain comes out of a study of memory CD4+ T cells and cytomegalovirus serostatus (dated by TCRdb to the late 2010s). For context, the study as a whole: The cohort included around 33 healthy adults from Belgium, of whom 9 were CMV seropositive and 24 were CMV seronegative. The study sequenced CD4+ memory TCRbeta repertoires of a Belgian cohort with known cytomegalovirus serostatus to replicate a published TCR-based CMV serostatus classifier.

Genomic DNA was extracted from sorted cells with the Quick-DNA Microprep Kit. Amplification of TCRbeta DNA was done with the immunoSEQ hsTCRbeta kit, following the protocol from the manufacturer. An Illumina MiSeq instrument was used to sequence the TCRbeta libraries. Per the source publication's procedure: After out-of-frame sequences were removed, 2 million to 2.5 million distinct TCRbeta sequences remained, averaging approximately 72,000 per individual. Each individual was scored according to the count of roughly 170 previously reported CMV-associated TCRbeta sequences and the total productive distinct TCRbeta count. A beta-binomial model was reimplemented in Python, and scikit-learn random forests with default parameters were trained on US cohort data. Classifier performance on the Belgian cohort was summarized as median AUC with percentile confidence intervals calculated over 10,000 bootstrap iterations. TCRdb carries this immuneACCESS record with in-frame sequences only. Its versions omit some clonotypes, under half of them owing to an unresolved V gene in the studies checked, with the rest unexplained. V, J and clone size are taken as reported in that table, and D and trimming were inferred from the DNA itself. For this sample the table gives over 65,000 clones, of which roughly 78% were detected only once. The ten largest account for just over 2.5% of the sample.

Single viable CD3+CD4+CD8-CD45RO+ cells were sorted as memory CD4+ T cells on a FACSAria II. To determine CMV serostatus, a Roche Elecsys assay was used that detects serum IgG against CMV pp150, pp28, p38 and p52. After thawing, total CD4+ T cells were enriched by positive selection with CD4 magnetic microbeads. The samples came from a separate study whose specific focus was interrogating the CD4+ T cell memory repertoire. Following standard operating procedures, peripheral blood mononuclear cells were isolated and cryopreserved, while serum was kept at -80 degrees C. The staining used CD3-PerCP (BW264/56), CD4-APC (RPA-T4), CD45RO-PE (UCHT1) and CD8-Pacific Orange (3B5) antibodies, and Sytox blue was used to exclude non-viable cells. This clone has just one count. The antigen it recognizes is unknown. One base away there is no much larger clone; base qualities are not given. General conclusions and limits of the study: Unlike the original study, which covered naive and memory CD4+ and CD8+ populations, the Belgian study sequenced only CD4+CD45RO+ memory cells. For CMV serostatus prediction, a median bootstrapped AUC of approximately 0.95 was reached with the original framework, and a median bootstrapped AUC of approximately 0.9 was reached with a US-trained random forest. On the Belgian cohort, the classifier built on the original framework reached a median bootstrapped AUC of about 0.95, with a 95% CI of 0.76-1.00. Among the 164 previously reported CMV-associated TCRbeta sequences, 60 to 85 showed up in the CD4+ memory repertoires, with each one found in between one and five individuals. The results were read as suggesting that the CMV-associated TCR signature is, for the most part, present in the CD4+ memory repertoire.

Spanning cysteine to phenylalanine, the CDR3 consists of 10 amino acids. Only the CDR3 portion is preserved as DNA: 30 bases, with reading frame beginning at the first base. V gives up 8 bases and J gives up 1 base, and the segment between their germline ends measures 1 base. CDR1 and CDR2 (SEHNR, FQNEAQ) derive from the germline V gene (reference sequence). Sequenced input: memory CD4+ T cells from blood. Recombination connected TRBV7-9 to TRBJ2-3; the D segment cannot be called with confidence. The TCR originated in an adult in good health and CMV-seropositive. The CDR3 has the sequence CASGTDTQYF. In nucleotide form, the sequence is TGTGCCAGCGGCACAGATACGCAGTATTTT.